This TCR beta chain was recovered during a study of shared clonotypes between healthy human individuals. Sequenced by immunoSEQ multiplex PCR; TCRdb stores in-frame clones only, minus some. The sample comprises some 790,000 clones, approximately 77% of which are singletons, and around 1.8% rests with the top ten. Between the trimmed V and J ends, which lost 7 bases and 4 bases, there was a span of 16 bases. This CDR3 contains 14 residues. The germline V gene encodes CDR1 MGHDK and CDR2 SYGVNS. The chain links TRBV25-1 to TRBJ2-5; perhaps TRBD1 as D (5 bases). The TCR was taken from a woman under 40 in good health. The sample comprised memory CD4+ T cells sorted from blood. Subset described: CD45RA-negative fraction. The CDR3 bases are TGTGCCAGCACCCTCGCTGGGGCAGTAGAGACCCAGTACTTC. Protein: CASTLAGAVETQYF.